Below are 5 T cell receptor beta chains sequenced from a single sample in a study of shared T cell receptors in the human thymus. Only in-frame clones appear in the TCRdb table, and some are missing; sequencing was by immunoSEQ multiplex PCR. Among about 500,000 clones listed, 70% to 80% were seen once. These data were also filed under a second study, of human thymus T cells.

The sample comprised thymocytes. The source of these receptors is a boy younger than two with a congenital heart defect.

The gene calls are TRBV4-3 and TRBJ2-7; 7 nucleotides match TRBD1. CDR1 is LGHNA, CDR2 YSLEER, per germline. The CDR3 has 14 amino acids. Trimming took 1 base from V and 3 from J; bases not matched to a gene: 3. CDR3 sequence (DNA): TGCGCCAGCAGCCAAGCACAGGGGCACTACGAGCAGTACTTC. It translates to CASSQAQGHYEQYF.

The chain is built from TRBV6-1 and TRBJ1-5; weak D call: TRBD1 (6 bases). Trimming stripped 4 bases from V and 4 bases from J, with 11 bases between. CDR3 length equals 14 residues. Germline CDR1 MNHNS, CDR2 SASEGT. The CDR3 region has the DNA TGTGCCAGCAGTGGACACAGGGAGAATCAGCCCCAGCATTTT. This gives the protein CASSGHRENQPQHF.

This chain connects TRBV16 to TRBJ1-5; 8 positions agree with TRBD1. From germline, CDR1 is KGHSY and CDR2 FQNENV. The CDR3 is made up of 16 amino acids. V was clipped by 4 bases and J by 5 bases; unmatched bases: 10. This chain's CDR3 is CASSPRGQGEYQPQHF. The CDR3, as DNA: TGTGCCAGCAGCCCCAGGGGGCAGGGAGAGTATCAGCCCCAGCATTTT.

The chain uses TRBV2 and TRBJ2-7; 8 bases align to TRBD2. Per the germline V gene, CDR1 is SNHLY and CDR2 is FYNNEI. V shed 7 bases, J shed 3 bases, and the junction held 11 bases outside the gene matches. The CDR3 extends over 15 amino acids. CDR3 nucleotide sequence: TGTGCCAGCAATTCGAAAACTAGCGGATACTACGAGCAGTACTTC. Amino acids: CASNSKTSGYYEQYF.

DNA for the CDR3: TGTGCCAGCACCGACTGGACAGGGGGGGCCTACGAGCAGTACTTC. Its protein product is CASTDWTGGAYEQYF. This chain links TRBV6-1 with TRBJ2-7, with 10 bases fitting TRBD1. The CDR3 is 15 residues long. The germline V gene encodes CDR1 MNHNS and CDR2 SASEGT. V shed 7 bases and J 2 bases; nucleotides not matched to a gene: 8.